Listed below are T cell receptor beta chains from one sample, sequenced in a study of T cell responses to AZD1222 COVID-19 vaccine. TCRdb keeps only in-frame clones here, not all; method: immunoSEQ multiplex PCR. Seen here are about 190,000 clones, approximately 87% observed once, and the top ten hold about 3%. The specimen comprised peripheral blood, sampled on day 0 of MenACWY control vaccination. The receptors stem from an adult in good health. The CDR3 runs from the conserved cysteine through the conserved F or W. D genes are given only for firm matches. Some rows mark clone size as missing; the rest say once, few, many or name a class of expanded clone.

len,j_gene,v_gene,d_gene,abundance,CDR3aa,CDR3nt
11,TRBJ2-7,TRBV29-1,-,-,CSVRGRQGQYF,TGCAGCGTGAGGGGCAGGCAAGGGCAGTACTTC
14,TRBJ2-2,TRBV6-5,-,-,CASSSSRRTGELFF,TGTGCCAGCAGTTCATCAAGACGCACCGGGGAGCTGTTTTTT
12,TRBJ2-7,TRBV7-2,-,-,CASSSEPYEQYF,TGTGCCAGCAGCTCCGAACCCTACGAGCAGTACTTC
15,TRBJ1-5,TRBV5-1,TRBD1,-,CASSLGDSSNQPQHF,TGCGCCAGCAGCTTGGGGGACAGTAGCAATCAGCCCCAGCATTTT
15,TRBJ2-7,TRBV5-1,TRBD1,-,CASSSSGTGGYEQYF,TGCGCCAGCAGCTCCTCCGGGACAGGGGGCTACGAGCAGTACTTC
14,TRBJ1-2,TRBV5-5,TRBD1,-,CASSSEGTGEVYTF,TGTGCCAGCAGTAGTGAAGGGACAGGGGAAGTCTACACCTTC
14,TRBJ1-1,TRBV5-1,TRBD1,-,CASSTGQGNTEAFF,TGCGCCAGCAGCACCGGACAGGGGAATACTGAAGCTTTCTTT
12,TRBJ1-6,TRBV6-5,-,-,CASGGYNSPLHF,TGTGCCAGCGGGGGGTACAATTCACCCCTCCACTTT
12,TRBJ2-3,TRBV29-1,TRBD1,few,CSVNRGSDTQYF,TGCAGCGTGAACAGGGGGTCAGATACGCAGTATTTT
13,TRBJ2-1,TRBV6-5,TRBD1,-,CASSSQGANEQFF,TGTGCCAGCAGTTCACAGGGGGCGAATGAGCAGTTCTTC
16,TRBJ2-3,TRBV9,TRBD1,-,CASSGTGAFNTDTQYF,TGTGCCAGCAGCGGAACAGGGGCCTTCAACACAGATACGCAGTATTTT
17,TRBJ1-6,TRBV4-1,-,-,CASSPGTPGGGNSPLHF,TGCGCCAGCAGTCCTGGCACGCCCGGGGGGGGAAATTCACCCCTCCACTTT
13,TRBJ2-1,TRBV6-4,-,-,CASSPGVWLEQFF,TGTGCCAGCAGTCCGGGAGTCTGGTTAGAGCAGTTCTTC
15,TRBJ1-5,TRBV6-5,TRBD1,-,CASSYSTGGNQPQHF,TGTGCCAGCAGTTACTCGACAGGGGGCAATCAGCCCCAGCATTTT
14,TRBJ1-2,TRBV27,TRBD1,-,CASSLSGQGNGYTF,TGTGCCAGCAGTTTATCGGGACAGGGGAATGGCTACACCTTC
14,TRBJ2-2,TRBV3-1/TRBV3-2,-,-,CATTSRGNTGELFF,TGTGCCACAACAAGCAGGGGCAACACCGGGGAGCTGTTTTTT
18,TRBJ2-1,TRBV27,-,-,CASSLSGDPGLPYNEQFF,TGTGCCAGCAGTCTTTCCGGGGATCCGGGGTTACCCTACAATGAGCAGTTCTTC
12,TRBJ2-7,TRBV5-5,-,-,CASSLDHYEQYF,TGTGCCAGCAGCTTGGACCACTACGAGCAGTACTTC
12,TRBJ2-2,TRBV7-9,-,-,CAGERFPGELFF,TGTGCCGGTGAGCGGTTCCCCGGGGAGCTGTTTTTT
14,TRBJ2-2,TRBV6-5,-,-,CALSAGTDTGELFF,TGTGCCCTCTCGGCAGGGACGGACACCGGGGAGCTGTTTTTT
12,TRBJ2-1,TRBV9,-,-,CASSRQDHEQFF,TGTGCCAGCAGCAGACAGGACCATGAGCAGTTCTTC
14,TRBJ2-7,TRBV3-1/TRBV3-2,-,few,CASSQDEGRYEQYF,TGTGCCAGCAGCCAAGATGAGGGACGTTACGAGCAGTACTTC
18,TRBJ2-2,TRBV11-2,TRBD2,-,CASSLVEREWRIAGELFF,TGTGCCAGCAGCTTAGTGGAGCGGGAGTGGAGAATCGCCGGGGAGCTGTTTTTT
13,TRBJ1-1,TRBV12-3/TRBV12-4,TRBD1,few,CASRLQGTGEAFF,TGTGCCAGCAGACTACAGGGGACCGGTGAAGCTTTCTTT
16,TRBJ1-6,TRBV28,-,-,CASSLISGARNSPLHF,TGTGCCAGCAGTTTAATCTCGGGCGCACGTAATTCACCCCTCCACTTT
13,TRBJ2-7,TRBV5-8,-,-,CASSFNRINEQYF,TGTGCCAGCAGCTTTAACAGAATCAACGAGCAGTACTTC
16,TRBJ1-5,TRBV7-8,-,few,CASSEESGRSNQPQHF,TGTGCCAGCAGCGAGGAGTCGGGAAGGAGCAATCAGCCCCAGCATTTT
18,TRBJ2-1,TRBV28,TRBD2,-,CASSSTTPQAGGFNEQFF,TGTGCCAGCAGTTCAACCACCCCCCAAGCGGGAGGGTTCAATGAGCAGTTCTTC
14,TRBJ1-6,TRBV6-5,-,-,CASSQGSWISPLHF,TGTGCCAGCAGTCAGGGTTCTTGGATTTCACCCCTCCACTTT
13,TRBJ2-7,TRBV5-4,TRBD1,-,CASSQTGGDEQYF,TGTGCCAGCAGCCAGACAGGGGGCGACGAGCAGTACTTC
14,TRBJ1-2,TRBV19,-,-,CASSIGRDRRGYTF,TGTGCCAGTAGTATAGGGCGAGACAGGAGAGGCTACACCTTC
14,TRBJ1-5,TRBV6-1,TRBD1,many,CASSDGTGSQPQHF,TGTGCCAGCAGTGACGGGACAGGCAGTCAGCCCCAGCATTTT
14,TRBJ1-2,TRBV29-1,TRBD1,-,CSVSGQGSSYGYTF,TGCAGCGTTTCTGGACAGGGCTCATCCTATGGCTACACCTTC
15,TRBJ1-5,TRBV15,-,-,CATSREVLSGQPQHF,TGTGCCACCAGCAGAGAAGTCCTATCGGGTCAGCCCCAGCATTTT
15,TRBJ1-5,TRBV4-3,-,-,CASARDRLSNQPQHF,TGCGCCAGCGCCCGGGACCGCCTTAGCAATCAGCCCCAGCATTTT
14,TRBJ1-5,TRBV27,-,-,CASSLGGGHQPQHF,TGTGCCAGCAGTCTTGGGGGGGGCCATCAGCCCCAGCATTTT
15,TRBJ1-1,TRBV13,TRBD1,-,CASSPGTGDQAEAFF,TGTGCCAGCAGCCCCGGGACAGGGGATCAGGCTGAAGCTTTCTTT
11,TRBJ2-7,TRBV20-1,-,-,CSARPDSEQYF,TGCAGTGCTAGGCCGGACAGTGAGCAGTACTTC
13,TRBJ1-6,TRBV6-5,-,-,CASRSGRNSPLHF,TGTGCCAGCAGGTCCGGACGGAATTCACCCCTCCACTTT
15,TRBJ2-7,TRBV2,TRBD1,-,CASMLFRDRAYEQYF,TGTGCCAGCATGCTATTCCGGGACAGGGCCTACGAGCAGTACTTC
17,TRBJ2-3,TRBV5-1,TRBD2,once,CASSLEGSSGITDTQYF,TGCGCCAGCAGCTTGGAAGGTTCTAGCGGGATTACAGATACGCAGTATTTT
15,TRBJ2-5,TRBV5-5,-,-,CASSLTRTDQETQYF,TGTGCCAGCAGCTTGACCCGTACAGACCAAGAGACCCAGTACTTC
12,TRBJ1-1,TRBV2,TRBD1,-,CASSYGQAEAFF,TGTGCCAGCAGTTACGGACAGGCTGAAGCTTTCTTT
12,TRBJ2-7,TRBV3-1/TRBV3-2,-,-,CASSQVSYEQYF,TGTGCCAGCAGCCAAGTCTCCTACGAGCAGTACTTC
14,TRBJ1-2,TRBV28,-,once,CASSLVSQGRRYTF,TGTGCCAGCAGTTTAGTATCCCAGGGACGTCGCTACACCTTC
15,TRBJ1-2,TRBV6-2/TRBV6-3,-,-,CASSYSSNTGYGYTF,TGTGCCAGCAGTTACTCGAGTAACACCGGCTATGGCTACACCTTC
15,TRBJ1-5,TRBV28,-,-,CASSHQGYSNQPQHF,TGTGCCAGCAGTCACCAGGGTTATAGCAATCAGCCCCAGCATTTT
16,TRBJ1-4,TRBV18,TRBD1,-,CASSLNRDRTNEKLFF,TGTGCCAGCTCACTTAACCGGGACAGAACTAATGAAAAACTGTTTTTT
12,TRBJ2-2,TRBV2,-,-,CASGEGVRELFF,TGTGCCAGCGGAGAAGGCGTAAGGGAGCTGTTTTTT
13,TRBJ1-2,TRBV6-1,-,-,CASSEVLRYGYTF,TGTGCCAGCAGTGAAGTGTTGCGGTATGGCTACACCTTC
13,TRBJ1-1,TRBV30,-,-,CAWKKGGGTEAFF,TGTGCCTGGAAGAAGGGTGGAGGTACTGAAGCTTTCTTT
16,TRBJ2-7,TRBV6-5,TRBD2,-,CASSYSRGGSSYEQYF,TGTGCCAGCAGTTACTCGAGAGGCGGGAGCTCCTACGAGCAGTACTTC